A single TCR beta chain is shown here with its context. Its cognate antigen is unknown. This sample was included in a study of CD8+ T cells in alopecia areata. General study points: Greater clonality was observed in lesional scalp samples, especially alopecia totalis/universalis, versus normal scalp. Scalp sample sequencing also detects resident alphabeta T cells of normal skin.

It was from PBMCs that CD4+ and CD8+ T cells were sorted. After isolation, RNA underwent reverse transcription to generate cDNA as the sequencing template. Measured with immunoSEQ multiplex PCR; TCRdb has only the in-frame clones, and not every one. The sample contains a few hundred thousand clones, more than 55% of which appear only once. Input material: CD8+ T cells sorted from blood. The sequence derives from a human donor in good health.

CDR3 protein: CSVRAGDGEQYF. As DNA, the CDR3 is TGCAGCGTCCGCGCGGGGGATGGTGAGCAGTACTTC. The chain recombines TRBV29-1 with TRBJ2-7; the match to TRBD2 covers 7 bases. Trimming at V came to 6 bases and at J to 7 bases, leaving 9 bases not matched to a gene. CDR1 SQVTM and CDR2 ANQGSEA come from the germline V gene. This CDR3 spans 12 amino acids.